This TCR beta chain derives from a study of brain metastases from non-small cell lung cancer. Whole-study results and caveats: Expanded T-cell clones appeared in 60% to 80% of brain metastases over primaries. T-cell infiltration was lower in brain metastases than primaries (P < 0.001). Brain metastases shared most TCR repertoire with primaries, with sparse T cells.

Per germline, CDR1 MNHEY and CDR2 SVGEGT. The length of the CDR3 is 16 residues. Comments on this clone: Its antigen remains unidentified. An end of the junction does not agree with germline; a read error may underlie this.

The table came from immunoSEQ multiplex PCR; TCRdb's copy has only in-frame clones and leaves some out. In the table there are about 770 clones, around 87% of which are singletons. Sequencing was performed on primary lung tumor tissue. This rearrangement joins TRBV6-2 or TRBV6-3 to TRBJ2-6, with D possibly being TRBD1 (6 bases). The origin of this receptor is a donor at least 40 years old with non-small cell lung cancer. CDR3 nucleotides: TGTGCCAGCAGTTTCTCCTCAGGGGCTGGGGCCAACGTTCTGACTTTC. Translating it yields CASSFSSGAGANVLTF.